These 18 T cell receptor beta chains came from one sample sequenced in a study of blood T cell repertoires in COVID-19. The repertoire was sequenced with immunoSEQ multiplex PCR; TCRdb's copy has only in-frame clones and lacks some. The data hold about 290,000 clones, with around 86% observed a single time. Sequencing was carried out using PBMCs or T cells enriched from blood (not recorded which). Every receptor here comes from a middle-aged woman who had recovered from COVID-19.

The chain combines TRBV4-2 with TRBJ2-7; possibly TRBD2 for D (7 bases). The CDR3 extends over 16 amino acids. CDR1 and CDR2 from the germline V gene are LGHNA and YNFKEQ. The V gene lost 4 bases and the J gene lost 2 bases, with 18 bases spanning the gap. CDR3 in amino acids: CASSRGPASGTYEQYF. The CDR3 DNA is TGTGCCAGCAGCCGGGGGCCGGCTAGCGGAACCTACGAGCAGTACTTC.

This rearrangement joins TRBV6-5 to TRBJ2-7, with D possibly TRBD1 on 6 matching bases. Germline V gene lookup returns CDR1 MNHEY and CDR2 SVGAGI. This CDR3 comprises 14 residues. V lost 7 bases and J lost 1, with 14 bases in between. CDR3 DNA sequence: TGTGCCAGCATGAAGGCAGGGGTTTCCTACGAGCAGTACTTC. This codes for CASMKAGVSYEQYF.

This clone has a handful of counts. The CDR3 region is CASSQGRGTPSTDTQYF. The CDR3 DNA reads TGCGCCAGCAGCCAAGGGCGGGGGACACCAAGCACAGATACGCAGTATTTT. The V call is TRBV4-1, the J call TRBJ2-3; D is possibly TRBD2 (7 bases). Germline CDR1 and CDR2: MGHRA and YSYEKL. Trimming stripped 1 base from V and 0 bases from J, with 14 bases between. The CDR3 runs to 17 residues.

The genes are TRBV4-1 and TRBJ2-1, with 9 bases that match TRBD2. Germline CDR1 MGHRA, CDR2 YSYEKL. With 1 base clipped from V and 2 bases from J, the junction kept 6 bases outside the gene matches. CDR3 length: 17 residues. CDR3 bases: TGCGCCAGCAGCCAAGTAAGCGGGGGGCTAGCCTACAATGAGCAGTTCTTC. It codes for CASSQVSGGLAYNEQFF.

Comments on this clone: The CDR3 ends on some other residue instead of the conserved phenylalanine or tryptophan, so this is likely a read error. No DNA is shown, since the ends of the CDR3 on it are uncertain; the CDR3 is the one TCRdb lists. This chain links TRBV15 with TRBJ2-4; TRBD1, as called in the table, went unchecked against the DNA. The germline V gene has CDR1 LNHNV and CDR2 YYDKDF (reference sequence). With termini counted, the CDR3 has 13 amino acids. CDR3 sequence: CATSSRTAGQVRI.

This clone has a handful of counts. This sequence joins TRBV6-5 and TRBJ1-1, with 7 bases that match TRBD1. Germline CDR1 MNHEY, CDR2 SVGAGI. V lost 6 bases and J lost 0; bases outside the gene matches: 7. The CDR3 totals 15 residues. CDR3 DNA sequence: TGTGCCAGCAGAGGACAGACAGGGTTGAACACTGAAGCTTTCTTT. Encoded protein: CASRGQTGLNTEAFF.

The chain recombines TRBV11-1 with TRBJ1-2; 7 bases agree with TRBD1. The CDR3 loop spans 13 amino acids. V lost 5 bases to trimming and J lost 5 bases; unmatched junction nucleotides: 5. Germline V lookup: CDR1 SGHAT, CDR2 FQDESV (reference sequence). CDR3: CASSATGVYGYTF. The CDR3, as DNA: TGTGCCAGCAGCGCAACAGGGGTTTATGGCTACACCTTC.

The chain is built from TRBV30 and TRBJ2-2; possibly TRBD2 for D (6 bases). V was pared by 0 bases and J by 2 bases, with 16 bases between. CDR1 and CDR2 from the germline V gene are GTSNPN and SVGIG (reference sequence). CDR3 length equals 17 residues. CDR3 residues: CAWSVLRTTRNTGELFF. The CDR3 DNA follows: TGTGCCTGGAGTGTACTTCGGACTACCCGAAACACCGGGGAGCTGTTTTTT.

The chain carries TRBV5-4 and TRBJ2-7, with 14 bases fitting TRBD2. The length of the CDR3 is 15 residues. Trimming took 8 bases from V and 1 from J; bases not matched to a gene: 5. Germline assignment: CDR1 SGHNT and CDR2 YYREEE (reference sequence). The CDR3 DNA reads TGTGCCAGTGGACTAGCGGGAGGATGGTCCTACGAGCAGTACTTC. Its translation is CASGLAGGWSYEQYF.

The J gene is TRBJ2-3, the V gene TRBV11-2, with D perhaps matching TRBD1 (6 bases). Germline assignment: CDR1 SGHAT and CDR2 FQNNGV. Between the trimmed V and J ends, which lost 1 base and 2 bases, there was a span of 13 bases. The CDR3 is 16 residues long. The CDR3 DNA reads TGTGCCAGCAGCTTAGCAGGGGATACTCTCACAGATACGCAGTATTTT. This codes for CASSLAGDTLTDTQYF.

This chain uses TRBV7-3 with TRBJ1-1; TRBD1 is a possible D gene (6 bases). The CDR3 loop spans 13 amino acids. Germline lookup yields CDR1 SGHTA and CDR2 FQGTGA. V lost 4 bases to trimming and J lost 4 bases, with 10 bases between them. In nucleotides, the CDR3 is TGTGCCAGCAGCTCTCAGGGGATCACTGAAGCTTTCTTT. Translating gives CASSSQGITEAFF.

This chain joins TRBV19 and TRBJ1-5; D is possibly TRBD1 (6 bases). The CDR3 is made up of 13 amino acids. The V and J ends lost 1 base and 5 bases respectively, with 6 bases between them. Germline V lookup: CDR1 LNHDA, CDR2 SQIVND (reference sequence). The CDR3 sequence is CASSIAGDQPQHF. CDR3 bases: TGTGCCAGTAGTATAGCAGGGGATCAGCCCCAGCATTTT.

The rearrangement links TRBV28 to TRBJ2-5, with 12 bases aligning to TRBD1. The CDR3 loop spans 18 amino acids. In germline, CDR1 is MDHEN, CDR2 SYDVKM. V trimming: 3 bases; J trimming: 5 bases; junction bases outside the gene matches: 13. CDR3 bases: TGTGCCAGCAGTTTCGGATCCGGGACAGGGGGCTATTGGGAGACCCAGTACTTC. Translating gives CASSFGSGTGGYWETQYF.

The chain recombines TRBV25-1 with TRBJ1-2; TRBD1 matches at 8 bases. The CDR3 has 16 residues. Germline assignment: CDR1 MGHDK and CDR2 SYGVNS. V shed 3 bases, J shed 4 bases, and the junction held 10 bases outside the gene matches. The CDR3 nucleotides read TGTGCCAGCAGTGATCATCGAACAGGGGGAGTCTATGGCTACACCTTC. Residues: CASSDHRTGGVYGYTF.

This clone was seen a handful of times. The V and J genes are TRBV6-2 or TRBV6-3 and TRBJ1-2; D perhaps matches TRBD1 (5 bases). CDR1 and CDR2 from the germline V gene are MNHEY and SVGEGT. The CDR3 totals 13 residues. Deletions cut 2 bases from V and 6 bases from J, with 10 bases between. The CDR3 protein is CASSYGRVDGYTF. CDR3 nucleotide sequence: TGTGCCAGCAGTTACGGCAGGGTCGATGGCTACACCTTC.

The chain is built from TRBV14 and TRBJ1-1; maybe TRBD1 (5 bases). Germline CDR1 is SGHDN and CDR2 is FVKESK. The CDR3 runs to 14 residues. V lost 5 bases, J lost 4 bases, and 14 bases lay in between. The CDR3 sequence: CASSYRPGGTEAFF. The CDR3, as DNA: TGTGCCAGCAGCTATAGGCCGGGGGGCACTGAAGCTTTCTTT.

The chain employs TRBV9 and TRBJ2-1; TRBD2 aligns across 16 bases. From germline, CDR1 is SGDLS and CDR2 YYNGEE. V shed 0 bases, J shed 6 bases, and the junction held 6 bases outside the gene matches. The CDR3 is 18 residues long. Here the CDR3 DNA reads TGTGCCAGCAGCGTAGACGGGACTAGCGGGAGGGCCGCCAATGAGCAGTTCTTC. It is translated as CASSVDGTSGRAANEQFF.

The chain carries TRBV19 and TRBJ2-7; TRBD2 might be the D (5 bases). The V and J ends lost 0 bases and 1 base respectively, with 7 bases between them. CDR1 and CDR2 (germline): LNHDA, SQIVND (reference sequence). The CDR3 is 14 residues long. CDR3 sequence: CASSIELESYEQYF. The CDR3 nucleotides are TGTGCCAGTAGTATAGAACTAGAGTCCTACGAGCAGTACTTC.